These T cell receptor beta chains were read from a single sample in a study of cytomegalovirus exposure and HLA in healthy donors. Measured with immunoSEQ multiplex PCR; TCRdb has only the in-frame clones, and not every one. Of 95,000 to 120,000 clones listed, approximately 94% are singletons. Sequenced input: PBMCs. The source is a woman aged 18-29 years in good health and CMV-seronegative. Both conserved end residues are part of each CDR3. Each record gives: V gene, clone size, D gene, J gene, CDR3 protein, CDR3 DNA. The D gene is left open where the match is weak. Clone size, where shown, is once, few, many, or a class for clones that have expanded.

>TRBV18|-|-|TRBJ1-1
CASSPVGGTEAFF
TGTGCCAGCTCACCAGTCGGGGGCACTGAAGCTTTCTTT
>TRBV6-9|-|-|TRBJ2-1
CASSYGGAGGNEQFF
TGTGCCAGCAGTTACGGGGGGGCAGGGGGTAATGAGCAGTTCTTC
>TRBV5-1|-|TRBD1|TRBJ1-6
CASSLTGADSPLHF
TGCGCCAGCAGCTTGACAGGGGCCGATTCACCCCTCCACTTT
>TRBV15|-|TRBD1|TRBJ1-5
CATSGKWTGGSDQPQHF
TGTGCCACCAGCGGGAAATGGACAGGGGGATCCGATCAGCCCCAGCATTTT
>TRBV7-2|-|-|TRBJ2-3
CASSSVGLARDTQYF
TGTGCCAGCAGTTCAGTGGGGCTAGCGCGAGATACGCAGTATTTT
>TRBV25-1|-|TRBD1|TRBJ1-1
CASSRTGFTEAFF
TGTGCCAGCAGTAGGACAGGGTTCACTGAAGCTTTCTTT
>TRBV14|-|-|TRBJ2-7
CASSRPGQSYEQYF
TGTGCCAGCAGTCGCCCCGGACAGTCCTACGAGCAGTACTTC
>TRBV18|-|-|TRBJ1-4
CASSPLMIGEKLFF
TGTGCCAGCTCACCCCTGATGATTGGCGAAAAACTGTTTTTT
>TRBV28|-|TRBD1|TRBJ2-4
CASFETGENIQYF
TGTGCCAGCTTCGAGACAGGGGAAAACATTCAGTACTTC
>TRBV29-1|-|TRBD1|TRBJ2-1
CSSIQGANNEQFF
TGCAGCTCCATCCAGGGGGCCAACAATGAGCAGTTCTTC
>TRBV7-9|-|TRBD2|TRBJ2-1
CASSLSKGWEGPNNEQFF
TGTGCCAGCAGCTTAAGTAAGGGTTGGGAGGGACCAAACAATGAGCAGTTCTTC
>TRBV28|-|-|TRBJ1-5
CASSPPTEQPQHF
TGTGCCAGCAGTCCCCCCACGGAGCAGCCCCAGCATTTT
>TRBV19|-|TRBD1|TRBJ2-5
CASSIAGTGGEETQYF
TGTGCCAGTAGCATAGCCGGGACAGGGGGAGAAGAGACCCAGTACTTC
>TRBV20-1|-|-|TRBJ2-1
CSAARREQFF
TGCAGTGCCGCGAGGAGGGAGCAGTTCTTC
>TRBV18|-|TRBD1|TRBJ2-1
CASSSQGAVYNEQFF
TGTGCCAGCTCGTCACAGGGGGCTGTCTACAATGAGCAGTTCTTC
>TRBV6-5|-|-|TRBJ1-1
CASSYSRYTEAFF
TGTGCCAGCAGTTACTCGAGGTACACTGAAGCTTTCTTT
>TRBV2|-|TRBD1|TRBJ1-6
CASRTGGEGNSPLHF
TGTGCCAGCAGAACAGGGGGTGAAGGAAATTCACCCCTCCACTTT
>TRBV29-1|-|-|TRBJ2-7
CSVVWFQGEQYF
TGCAGCGTTGTCTGGTTTCAGGGTGAGCAGTACTTC
>TRBV5-1|-|TRBD2|TRBJ2-5
CASNGRGGGETQYF
TGCGCCAGCAACGGACGCGGGGGTGGTGAGACCCAGTACTTC
>TRBV7-9|-|-|TRBJ2-7
CASESGAYEQYF
TGTGCCAGCGAGAGCGGAGCCTACGAGCAGTACTTC
>TRBV28|once|-|TRBJ2-5
CASSLMAGGRQETQYF
TGTGCCAGCAGTTTAATGGCAGGAGGTCGGCAAGAGACCCAGTACTTC
>TRBV2|-|-|TRBJ1-2
CASSAGGASGYTF
TGTGCCAGCAGCGCGGGGGGGGCGAGCGGCTACACCTTC
>TRBV7-2|-|-|TRBJ1-1
CASSLRAGLKTEAFF
TGTGCCAGCAGCTTACGGGCAGGGTTGAAGACTGAAGCTTTCTTT
>TRBV7-9|-|TRBD1|TRBJ1-6
CASSTTNSGTANNSPLHF
TGTGCCAGCAGCACCACTAATTCCGGGACAGCGAATAATTCACCCCTCCACTTT
>TRBV10-3|-|-|TRBJ1-4
CAISAIPAGEKLFF
TGTGCCATCAGTGCCATACCCGCAGGGGAAAAACTGTTTTTT
>TRBV25-1|once|-|TRBJ1-4
CASSEYIHLNEKLFF
TGTGCCAGCAGTGAATATATACACCTTAATGAAAAACTGTTTTTT
>TRBV7-9|-|-|TRBJ1-1
CASSLAVRDTEAFF
TGTGCCAGCAGCTTAGCAGTCCGGGACACTGAAGCTTTCTTT
>TRBV6-1|-|-|TRBJ2-7
CASGRNEQYF
TGTGCCAGCGGCAGGAACGAGCAGTACTTC
>TRBV10-3|-|-|TRBJ1-3
CAISAQNQGNTIYF
TGTGCCATCAGTGCACAGAACCAAGGAAACACCATATATTTT
>TRBV4-2|-|-|TRBJ1-5
CASSPAGGGGLGNQPQHF
TGTGCCAGCAGCCCGGCCGGGGGGGGAGGATTGGGCAATCAGCCCCAGCATTTT
>TRBV7-2|once|-|TRBJ2-5
CASSLGGRETQYF
TGTGCCAGCAGCTTAGGAGGCCGGGAGACCCAGTACTTC
>TRBV7-2|-|-|TRBJ2-5
CASSLGDRETQYF
TGTGCCAGCAGCTTAGGCGATCGGGAGACCCAGTACTTC
>TRBV5-6|-|-|TRBJ2-7
CASSLVEGGEQYF
TGTGCCAGCAGCTTGGTCGAGGGCGGCGAGCAGTACTTC
>TRBV19|-|TRBD1|TRBJ1-2
CASSTWDRELYGYTF
TGTGCCAGTAGTACCTGGGACAGGGAACTCTATGGCTACACCTTC
>TRBV6-1|-|TRBD2|TRBJ2-6
CASRTGGSGANVLTF
TGTGCCAGCAGAACCGGGGGGTCTGGGGCCAACGTCCTGACTTTC
>TRBV6-5|-|TRBD1|TRBJ1-1
CASSYRQGNTEAFF
TGTGCCAGCAGTTATCGACAGGGGAACACTGAAGCTTTCTTT
>TRBV5-6|-|TRBD1|TRBJ1-6
CASSKLDRDDSPLHF
TGTGCCAGCAGCAAACTCGACAGGGATGATTCACCCCTCCACTTT
>TRBV7-9|once|TRBD1|TRBJ1-1
CASSSQHAGGGEAFF
TGTGCCAGCAGCTCTCAACACGCAGGGGGCGGTGAAGCTTTCTTT
>TRBV29-1|-|TRBD1|TRBJ1-2
CSALRQGGGYTF
TGCAGCGCCCTGAGACAGGGTGGAGGCTACACCTTC
>TRBV9|-|-|TRBJ2-7
CASSTWVQGGEQYF
TGTGCCAGCTCGACTTGGGTACAGGGAGGGGAGCAGTACTTC
>TRBV4-2|-|TRBD1|TRBJ1-6
CASSQAPPRDSNSPLHF
TGTGCCAGCAGCCAAGCCCCCCCCCGGGACAGTAATTCACCCCTCCACTTT
>TRBV6-5|-|TRBD1|TRBJ1-2
CASSTPGTGDYGYTF
TGTGCCAGCAGTACCCCCGGGACAGGCGACTATGGCTACACCTTC
>TRBV7-2|-|TRBD2|TRBJ2-2
CASSIGLAGVGELFF
TGTGCCAGCAGCATCGGACTAGCGGGGGTGGGGGAGCTGTTTTTT
>TRBV7-3|once|-|TRBJ2-3
CASSLTDSPWDTQYF
TGTGCCAGCAGCTTAACGGACAGTCCGTGGGATACGCAGTATTTT
>TRBV7-2|-|TRBD2|TRBJ2-5
CASSSFGAVAGGQTQYF
TGTGCCAGCAGCTCCTTTGGTGCTGTGGCGGGGGGACAGACCCAGTACTTC
>TRBV5-6|-|TRBD1|TRBJ1-2
CASRPTSDREDVDYGYTF
TGTGCCAGCAGACCTACATCGGACAGGGAAGATGTTGACTATGGCTACACCTTC
>TRBV7-9|-|-|TRBJ2-1
CASSSRDTYNEQFF
TGTGCCAGCAGCTCCCGGGACACATACAATGAGCAGTTCTTC